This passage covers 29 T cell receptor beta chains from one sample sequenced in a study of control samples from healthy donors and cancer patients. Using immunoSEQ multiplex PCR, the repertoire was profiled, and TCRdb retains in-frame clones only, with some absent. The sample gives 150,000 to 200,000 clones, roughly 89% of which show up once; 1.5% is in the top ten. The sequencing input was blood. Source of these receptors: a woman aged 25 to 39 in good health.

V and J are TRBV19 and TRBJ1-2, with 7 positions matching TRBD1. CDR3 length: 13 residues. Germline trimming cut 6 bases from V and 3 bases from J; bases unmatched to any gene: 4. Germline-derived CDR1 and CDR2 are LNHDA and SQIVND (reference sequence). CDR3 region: CASSDRAYYGYTF. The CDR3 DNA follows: TGTGCCAGTAGCGACAGGGCCTACTATGGCTACACCTTC.

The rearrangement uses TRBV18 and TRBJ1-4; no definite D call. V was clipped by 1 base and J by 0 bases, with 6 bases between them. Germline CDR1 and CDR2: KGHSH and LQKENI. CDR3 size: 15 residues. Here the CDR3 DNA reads TGTGCCAGCTCACCACTATCGGCAACTAATGAAAAACTGTTTTTT. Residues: CASSPLSATNEKLFF.

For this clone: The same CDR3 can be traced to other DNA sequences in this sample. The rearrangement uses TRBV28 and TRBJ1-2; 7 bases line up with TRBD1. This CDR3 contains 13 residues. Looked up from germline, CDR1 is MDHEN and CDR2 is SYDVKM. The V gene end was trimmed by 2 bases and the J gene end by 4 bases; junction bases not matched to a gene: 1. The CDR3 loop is CASSLRQGYGYTF. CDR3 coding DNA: TGTGCCAGCAGTTTAAGACAGGGCTATGGCTACACCTTC.

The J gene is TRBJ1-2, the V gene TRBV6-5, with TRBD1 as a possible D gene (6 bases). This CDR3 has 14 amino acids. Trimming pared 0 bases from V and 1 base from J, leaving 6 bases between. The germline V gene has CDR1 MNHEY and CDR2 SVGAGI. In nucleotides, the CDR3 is TGTGCCAGCAGTTACTCGACAGGTAACTATGGCTACACCTTC. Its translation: CASSYSTGNYGYTF.

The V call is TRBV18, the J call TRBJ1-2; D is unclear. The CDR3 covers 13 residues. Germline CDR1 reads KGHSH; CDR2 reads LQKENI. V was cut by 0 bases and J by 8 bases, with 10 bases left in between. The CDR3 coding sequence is TGTGCCAGCTCACCACCGGGGTTAATGGGCTACACCTTC. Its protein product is CASSPPGLMGYTF.

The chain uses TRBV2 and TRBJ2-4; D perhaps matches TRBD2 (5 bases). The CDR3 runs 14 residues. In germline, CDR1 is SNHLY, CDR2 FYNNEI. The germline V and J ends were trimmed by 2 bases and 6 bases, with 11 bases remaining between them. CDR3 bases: TGTGCCAGCAGTGAAACGGGGATTAGAAACATTCAGTACTTC. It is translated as CASSETGIRNIQYF.

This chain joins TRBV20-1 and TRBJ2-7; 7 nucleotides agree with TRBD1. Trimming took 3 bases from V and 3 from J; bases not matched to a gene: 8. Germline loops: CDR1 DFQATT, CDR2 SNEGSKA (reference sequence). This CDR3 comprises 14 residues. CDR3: CSASLDREIYEQYF. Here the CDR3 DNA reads TGCAGTGCTAGTCTCGACAGGGAGATCTACGAGCAGTACTTC.

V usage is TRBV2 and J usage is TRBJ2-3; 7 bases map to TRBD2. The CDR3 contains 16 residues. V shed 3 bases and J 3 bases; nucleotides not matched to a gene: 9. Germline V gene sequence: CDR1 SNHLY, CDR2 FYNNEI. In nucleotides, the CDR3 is TGTGCCAGCAGTGATTGGGGCGGGAGAAATACAGATACGCAGTATTTT. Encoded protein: CASSDWGGRNTDTQYF.

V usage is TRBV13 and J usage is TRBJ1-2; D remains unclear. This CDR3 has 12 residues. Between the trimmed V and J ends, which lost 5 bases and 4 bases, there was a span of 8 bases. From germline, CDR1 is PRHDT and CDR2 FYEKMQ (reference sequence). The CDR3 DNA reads TGTGCCAGCAGCCCCGGGCTCTATGGCTACACCTTC. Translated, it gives CASSPGLYGYTF.

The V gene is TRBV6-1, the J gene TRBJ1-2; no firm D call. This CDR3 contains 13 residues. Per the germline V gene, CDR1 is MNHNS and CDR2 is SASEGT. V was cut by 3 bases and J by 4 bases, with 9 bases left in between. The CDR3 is CASSEARSYGYTF. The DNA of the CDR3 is TGTGCCAGCAGTGAGGCCCGAAGCTATGGCTACACCTTC.

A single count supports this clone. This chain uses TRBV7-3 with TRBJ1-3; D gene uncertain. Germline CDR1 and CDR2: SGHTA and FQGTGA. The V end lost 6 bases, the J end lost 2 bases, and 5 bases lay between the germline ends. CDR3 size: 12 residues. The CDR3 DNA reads TGTGCCAGCAGATTCCCTGGAAACACCATATATTTT. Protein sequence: CASRFPGNTIYF.

The CDR3 protein is CASSRTGGNYGYTF. In nucleotides, the CDR3 is TGTGCCAGCAGTCGAACAGGGGGCAACTATGGCTACACCTTC. The genes are TRBV2 and TRBJ1-2; 9 bases are shared with TRBD1. The CDR3 consists of 14 residues. Germline V gene sequence: CDR1 SNHLY, CDR2 FYNNEI. After removal of 5 bases from V and 2 bases from J, the junction contained 3 bases not matched to a gene.

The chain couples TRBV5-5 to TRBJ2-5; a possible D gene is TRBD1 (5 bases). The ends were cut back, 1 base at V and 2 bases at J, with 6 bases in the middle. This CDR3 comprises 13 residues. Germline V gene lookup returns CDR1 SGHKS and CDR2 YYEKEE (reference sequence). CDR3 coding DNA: TGTGCCAGCAGCTTGAGGGGACAAGAGACCCAGTACTTC. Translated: CASSLRGQETQYF.

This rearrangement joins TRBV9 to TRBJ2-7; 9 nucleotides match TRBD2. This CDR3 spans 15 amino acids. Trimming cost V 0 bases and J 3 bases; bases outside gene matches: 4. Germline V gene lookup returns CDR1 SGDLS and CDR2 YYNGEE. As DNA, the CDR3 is TGTGCCAGCAGCGTAGGAAATAGCGGGAGCTACGAGCAGTACTTC. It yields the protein CASSVGNSGSYEQYF.

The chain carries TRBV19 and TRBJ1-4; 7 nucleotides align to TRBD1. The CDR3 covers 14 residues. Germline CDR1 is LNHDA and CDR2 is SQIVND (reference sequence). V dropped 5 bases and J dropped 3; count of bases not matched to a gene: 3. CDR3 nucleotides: TGTGCCAGTAGTTCCGGGACAGCTAATGAAAAACTGTTTTTT. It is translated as CASSSGTANEKLFF. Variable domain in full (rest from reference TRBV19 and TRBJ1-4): DGGITQSPKYLFRKEGQNVTLSCEQNLNHDAMYWYRQDPGQGLRLIYYSQIVNDFQKGDIAEGYSVSREKKESFPLTVTSAQKNPTAFYLCASSSGTANEKLFFGSGTQLSVL.

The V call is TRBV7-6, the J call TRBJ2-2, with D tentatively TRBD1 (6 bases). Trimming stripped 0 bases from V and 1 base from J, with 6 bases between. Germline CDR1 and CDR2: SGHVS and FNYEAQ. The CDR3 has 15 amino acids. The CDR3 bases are TGTGCCAGCAGCTTAGCGACAGGGAACACCGGGGAGCTGTTTTTT. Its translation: CASSLATGNTGELFF.

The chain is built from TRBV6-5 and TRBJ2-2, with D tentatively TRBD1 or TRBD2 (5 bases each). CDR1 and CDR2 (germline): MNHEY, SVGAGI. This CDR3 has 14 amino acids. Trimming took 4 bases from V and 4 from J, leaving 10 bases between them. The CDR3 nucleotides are TGTGCCAGCAGTTCGGGACCCCGCACCGGGGAGCTGTTTTTT. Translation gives CASSSGPRTGELFF.

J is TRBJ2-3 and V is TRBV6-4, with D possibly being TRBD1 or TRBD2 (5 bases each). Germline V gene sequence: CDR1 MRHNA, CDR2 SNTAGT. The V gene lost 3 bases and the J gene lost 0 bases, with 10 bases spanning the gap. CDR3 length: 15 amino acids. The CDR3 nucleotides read TGTGCCAGCAGTGAACGGGACGGTAGCACAGATACGCAGTATTTT. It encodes CASSERDGSTDTQYF.

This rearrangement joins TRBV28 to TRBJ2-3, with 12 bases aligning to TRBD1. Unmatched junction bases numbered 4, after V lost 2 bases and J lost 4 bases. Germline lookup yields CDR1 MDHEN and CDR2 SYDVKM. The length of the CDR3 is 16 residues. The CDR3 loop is CASSLAGTGGPDTQYF. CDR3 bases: TGTGCCAGCAGTTTAGCCGGGACAGGGGGCCCAGATACGCAGTATTTT.

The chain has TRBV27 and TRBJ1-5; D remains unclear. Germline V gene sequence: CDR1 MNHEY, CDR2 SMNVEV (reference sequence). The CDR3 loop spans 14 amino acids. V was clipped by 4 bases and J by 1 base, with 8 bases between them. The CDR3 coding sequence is TGTGCCAGCAGTTACGAAGGGAGCAATCAGCCCCAGCATTTT. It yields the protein CASSYEGSNQPQHF.

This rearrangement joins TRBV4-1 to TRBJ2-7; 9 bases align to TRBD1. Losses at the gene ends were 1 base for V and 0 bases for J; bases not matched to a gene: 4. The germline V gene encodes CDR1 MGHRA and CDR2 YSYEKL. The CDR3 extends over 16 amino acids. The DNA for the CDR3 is TGCGCCAGCAGCCAAGGGACAGGGGTCCTCTCCTACGAGCAGTACTTC. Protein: CASSQGTGVLSYEQYF.

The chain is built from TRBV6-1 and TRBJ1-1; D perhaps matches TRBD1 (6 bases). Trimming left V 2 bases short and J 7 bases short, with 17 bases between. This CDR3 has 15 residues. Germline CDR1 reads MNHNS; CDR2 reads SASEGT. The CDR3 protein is CASSESEGGGGEAFF. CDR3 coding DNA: TGTGCCAGCAGTGAATCTGAGGGGGGTGGAGGTGAAGCTTTCTTT.

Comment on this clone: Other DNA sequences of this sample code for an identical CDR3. CDR3 bases: TGTGCCAGCAGCTGGACAGGGGGCGGTGAAAAACTGTTTTTT. Its translation is CASSWTGGGEKLFF. The chain uses TRBV5-6 and TRBJ1-4, with 11 bases matching TRBD1. The J segment lost 7 bases and the V segment lost 3 bases, leaving 2 bases of the junction unmatched. Germline V gene data show CDR1 as SGHDT and CDR2 as YYEEEE. The CDR3 consists of 14 residues.

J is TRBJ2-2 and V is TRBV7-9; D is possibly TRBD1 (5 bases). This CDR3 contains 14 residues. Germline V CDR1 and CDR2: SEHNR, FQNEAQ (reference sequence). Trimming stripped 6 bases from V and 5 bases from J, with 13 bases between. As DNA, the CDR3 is TGTGCCAGCAGAAAAGGGGAAGGGACCGGGGAGCTGTTTTTT. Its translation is CASRKGEGTGELFF. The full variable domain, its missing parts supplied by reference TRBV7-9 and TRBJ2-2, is DTGVSQNPRHKITKRGQNVTFRCDPISEHNRLYWYRQTLGQGPEFLTYFQNEAQLEKSRLLSDRFSAERPKGSFSTLEIQRTEQGDSAMYLCASRKGEGTGELFFGEGSRLTVL.

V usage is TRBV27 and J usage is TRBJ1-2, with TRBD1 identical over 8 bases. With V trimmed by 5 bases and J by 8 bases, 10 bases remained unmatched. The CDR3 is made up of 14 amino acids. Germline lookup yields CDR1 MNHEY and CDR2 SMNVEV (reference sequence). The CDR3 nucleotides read TGTGCCAGCAGTCCTCATCGGACAGGGATGGGCTACACCTTC. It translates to CASSPHRTGMGYTF.

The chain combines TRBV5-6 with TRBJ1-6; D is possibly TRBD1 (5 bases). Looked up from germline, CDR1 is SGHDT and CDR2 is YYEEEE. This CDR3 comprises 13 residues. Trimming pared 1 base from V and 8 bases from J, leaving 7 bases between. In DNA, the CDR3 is TGTGCCAGCAGCTTGCGGGGGGATTCACCCCTCCACTTT. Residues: CASSLRGDSPLHF.

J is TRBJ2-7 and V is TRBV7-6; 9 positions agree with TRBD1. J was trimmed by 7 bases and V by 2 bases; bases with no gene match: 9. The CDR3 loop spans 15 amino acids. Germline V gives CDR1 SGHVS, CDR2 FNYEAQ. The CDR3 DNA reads TGTGCCAGCAGCTTAAGCGGGACAGGGAGTAGGGAGCAGTACTTC. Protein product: CASSLSGTGSREQYF. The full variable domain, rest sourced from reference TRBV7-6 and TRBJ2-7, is GAGVSQSPRYKVTKRGQDVALRCDPISGHVSLYWYRQALGQGPEFLTYFNYEAQQDKSGLPNDRFSAERPEGSISTLTIQRTEQRDSAMYRCASSLSGTGSREQYFGPGTRLTVT.

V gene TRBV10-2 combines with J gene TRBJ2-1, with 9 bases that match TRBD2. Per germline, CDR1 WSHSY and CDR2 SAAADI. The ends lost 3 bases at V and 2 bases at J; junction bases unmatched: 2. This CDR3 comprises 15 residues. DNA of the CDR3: TGCGCCAGCAGTGATTTAGCGGGGGCCTACAATGAGCAGTTCTTC. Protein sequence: CASSDLAGAYNEQFF.

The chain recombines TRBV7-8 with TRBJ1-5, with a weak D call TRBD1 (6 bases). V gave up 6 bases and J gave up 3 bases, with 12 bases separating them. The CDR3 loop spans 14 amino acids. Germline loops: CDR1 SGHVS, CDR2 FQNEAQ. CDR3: CASRTTGYNQPQHF. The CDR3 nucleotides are TGTGCCAGCAGAACCACAGGGTACAATCAGCCCCAGCATTTT.